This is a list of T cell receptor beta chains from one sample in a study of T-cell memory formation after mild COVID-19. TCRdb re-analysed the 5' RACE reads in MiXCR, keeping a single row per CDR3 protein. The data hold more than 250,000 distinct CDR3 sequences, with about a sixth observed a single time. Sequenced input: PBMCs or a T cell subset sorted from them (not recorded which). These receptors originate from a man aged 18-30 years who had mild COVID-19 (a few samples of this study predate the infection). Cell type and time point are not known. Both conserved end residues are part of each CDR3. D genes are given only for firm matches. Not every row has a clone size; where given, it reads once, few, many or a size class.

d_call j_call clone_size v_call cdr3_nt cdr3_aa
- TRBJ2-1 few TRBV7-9 TGTGCCAGCAGCTTAGAACCCCAGGGTGAGCAGTTCTTC CASSLEPQGEQFF
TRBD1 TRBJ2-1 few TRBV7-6 TGTGCCAGCAGCTTGCAGGACGACAGGGTCAATGAGCAGTTCTTC CASSLQDDRVNEQFF
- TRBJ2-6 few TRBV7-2 TGTGCCAGCAGCTTCCAGACGGGCTCTGGGGCCAACGTCCTGACTTTC CASSFQTGSGANVLTF
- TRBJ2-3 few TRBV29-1 TGCAGCGTTGAACTGGGGCGAAATACGCAGTATTTT CSVELGRNTQYF
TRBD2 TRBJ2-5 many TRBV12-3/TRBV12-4 TGTGCCAGTAGACCAACCGGGCGGGGGGACTCGGTGTCCCAGTACTTC CASRPTGRGDSVSQYF
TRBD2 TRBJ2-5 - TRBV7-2 TGTGCCAGCAGCATCGGGACTATCCGAGAGACCCAGTACTTC CASSIGTIRETQYF
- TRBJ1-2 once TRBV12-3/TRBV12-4 TGTGCCAGCAGTTTTCTGGGCTATGGCTACACCTTC CASSFLGYGYTF
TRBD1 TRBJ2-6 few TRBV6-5 TGTGCCAGCAGCTTTTTACAGGGGAACTCTGGGGCCAACGTCCTGACTTTC CASSFLQGNSGANVLTF
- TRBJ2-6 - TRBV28 TGTGCCAGCAGTTTTGTTCCTGGGGCCAACGTCCTGACTTTC CASSFVPGANVLTF
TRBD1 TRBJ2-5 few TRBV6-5 TGTGCCAGCAGTTACCATACAGGGGAGAAGACCCAGTACTTC CASSYHTGEKTQYF
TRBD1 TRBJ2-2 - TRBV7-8 TGTGCCAGCAGCCCTGGACAGGGGAAGGACACCGGGGAGCTGTTTTTT CASSPGQGKDTGELFF